This is a list of T cell receptor beta chains from one sample in a study of control samples from healthy donors and cancer patients. Produced via immunoSEQ multiplex PCR; TCRdb's table is partial and in-frame only. The table records about 73,000 clones, about nine tenths of them present only once. Sequenced input: PBMCs. These receptors all stem from a man in his sixties with lung cancer. CDR3s include the opening cysteine and the closing phenylalanine or tryptophan. D genes are given only for firm matches. Not every row has a clone size; where given, it reads once, few, many or a size class.

abundance	d_gene	v_gene	j_gene	len	CDR3aa	CDR3nt
.	TRBD1	TRBV10-3	TRBJ1-1	20	CAIGLGTGGSTPKYNTEAFF	TGTGCCATCGGTTTGGGGACAGGGGGCTCCACTCCTAAATATAACACTGAAGCTTTCTTT
.	.	TRBV27	TRBJ2-1	15	CASSFLARSNNEQFF	TGTGCCAGCAGTTTTCTGGCCAGGTCAAACAATGAGCAGTTCTTC
.	.	TRBV27	TRBJ2-2	18	CASSSTPGRRSGTGELFF	TGTGCCAGCAGTTCCACTCCCGGGCGGCGGAGCGGCACCGGGGAGCTGTTTTTT
.	.	TRBV25-1	TRBJ1-1	12	CASSTLAAEAFF	TGTGCCAGCAGTACGCTTGCGGCAGAAGCTTTCTTT
.	TRBD1	TRBV5-4	TRBJ2-5	15	CASSVRTGYEETQYF	TGTGCCAGCAGCGTAAGGACAGGATATGAAGAGACCCAGTACTTC
.	.	TRBV5-5	TRBJ1-5	13	CASSLSSNQPQHF	TGTGCCAGCAGCTTGAGTAGCAATCAGCCCCAGCATTTT
once	.	TRBV7-3	TRBJ2-3	15	CASSLMGGGTDTQYF	TGTGCCAGCAGCTTAATGGGTGGAGGGACAGATACGCAGTATTTT
once	TRBD2	TRBV3-1/TRBV3-2	TRBJ2-2	17	CASSPRTSGGRTGELFF	TGTGCCAGCAGCCCCCGGACTAGCGGGGGGCGTACCGGGGAGCTGTTTTTT
.	.	TRBV30	TRBJ1-1	11	CAWSDRREAFF	TGTGCCTGGAGTGACAGACGGGAAGCTTTCTTT
once	.	TRBV24-1	TRBJ2-5	13	CATSDSHRETQYF	TGTGCCACCAGTGATTCTCACCGGGAGACCCAGTACTTC
.	TRBD1	TRBV27	TRBJ1-1	15	CASSTKTGLGAEAFF	TGTGCCAGCAGTACAAAGACAGGGTTAGGCGCTGAAGCTTTCTTT
.	.	TRBV11-3	TRBJ1-2	14	CASSPSIGTYGYTF	TGTGCCAGCAGCCCCTCGATAGGAACCTATGGCTACACCTTC
.	TRBD1	TRBV24-1	TRBJ2-3	15	CATSDGTGVRDTQYF	TGTGCCACCAGTGATGGGACAGGGGTTAGGGATACGCAGTATTTT
.	.	TRBV3-1/TRBV3-2	TRBJ1-3	17	CASSPTTGSRSGNTIYF	TGTGCCAGCAGCCCCACCACGGGGAGTAGGTCTGGAAACACCATATATTTT
once	TRBD1	TRBV6-5	TRBJ2-2	14	CASCRDRRTGELFF	TGTGCCAGCTGTCGGGACAGGCGCACCGGGGAGCTGTTTTTT
.	TRBD1	TRBV18	TRBJ2-7	16	CASRSVVDRGPYEQYF	TGTGCCAGCCGCTCCGTTGTAGACAGGGGACCCTACGAGCAGTACTTC
.	TRBD2	TRBV19	TRBJ2-3	14	CASKKAGGLDTQYF	TGTGCCAGTAAGAAAGCGGGGGGTCTAGATACGCAGTATTTT
.	.	TRBV4-2	TRBJ2-3	16	CASSQQLESPTDTQYF	TGTGCCAGCAGCCAACAGTTGGAATCCCCCACAGATACGCAGTATTTT
.	.	TRBV7-6	TRBJ1-1	15	CASSPQQTERSEAFF	TGTGCCAGCAGCCCCCAACAAACAGAACGATCTGAAGCTTTCTTT
.	.	TRBV5-1	TRBJ2-5	15	CASSGTGGGGETQYF	TGCGCCAGCAGTGGCACCGGGGGCGGGGGCGAGACCCAGTACTTC
.	.	TRBV12-3/TRBV12-4	TRBJ2-3	13	CASSLLTTDTQYF	TGTGCCAGCAGTTTACTGACCACAGATACGCAGTATTTT
few	.	TRBV11-3	TRBJ2-3	17	CASSFRKSGGSTDTQYF	TGTGCCAGCAGCTTCCGAAAGTCGGGGGGCAGCACAGATACGCAGTATTTT
.	.	TRBV3-1/TRBV3-2	TRBJ2-5	15	CACWLTGTHEETQYF	TGTGCCTGTTGGTTGACAGGGACTCACGAGGAGACCCAGTACTTC
.	.	TRBV18	TRBJ1-3	17	CASSPYDRGNSGNTIYF	TGTGCCAGCTCACCCTACGATCGGGGCAACTCTGGAAACACCATATATTTT
.	TRBD1	TRBV7-9	TRBJ2-1	12	CASSRTDRGQFF	TGTGCCAGCAGCAGAACGGACAGGGGACAGTTCTTC
.	.	TRBV15	TRBJ1-5	18	CATSRVSNWGDSNQPQHF	TGTGCCACCAGCAGAGTCTCTAATTGGGGGGACAGCAATCAGCCCCAGCATTTT
.	.	TRBV9	TRBJ2-2	16	CASSGYRGGKTGELFF	TGTGCCAGCAGCGGCTACAGGGGAGGAAAGACCGGGGAGCTGTTTTTT
.	.	TRBV24-1	TRBJ2-5	14	CATSEGGTQETQYF	TGTGCCACCAGTGAGGGGGGAACCCAAGAGACCCAGTACTTC
.	TRBD1	TRBV2	TRBJ1-2	15	CASSGSQGGGYGYTF	TGTGCCAGCAGTGGTAGTCAGGGGGGGGGCTATGGCTACACCTTC
.	.	TRBV7-3	TRBJ1-4	14	CASSLGGFNEKLFF	TGTGCCAGCAGCTTAGGGGGGTTTAATGAAAAACTGTTTTTT
.	TRBD2	TRBV9	TRBJ2-2	17	CASSGVAGTSGTGELFF	TGTGCCAGCAGCGGAGTTGCTGGGACTAGCGGAACCGGGGAGCTGTTTTTT
.	.	TRBV12-5	TRBJ2-7	14	CASGLVPVSYEQYF	TGTGCTAGTGGTTTGGTACCCGTAAGCTACGAGCAGTACTTC
.	TRBD1	TRBV5-1	TRBJ1-2	15	CASSLVAGTGSGYTF	TGCGCCAGCAGCTTGGTAGCCGGGACAGGGTCTGGCTACACCTTC
.	.	TRBV27	TRBJ1-1	15	CASRALTSSNTEAFF	TGTGCCAGCAGGGCGTTGACATCCTCGAACACTGAAGCTTTCTTT
.	.	TRBV9	TRBJ2-7	16	CARSAGGGQATYEQYF	TGCGCCCGCAGCGCCGGGGGGGGACAGGCCACCTACGAGCAGTACTTC
.	TRBD1	TRBV5-6	TRBJ1-3	18	CASRKAGGGQGSGNTIYF	TGTGCCAGCAGAAAGGCCGGCGGGGGACAGGGATCTGGAAACACCATATATTTT
.	.	TRBV2	TRBJ2-3	13	CASSPGHTDTQYF	TGTGCCAGCAGCCCAGGGCATACAGATACGCAGTATTTT
few	.	TRBV12-5	TRBJ2-4	18	CASGWTQDGEGVKNIQYF	TGTGCTAGTGGTTGGACGCAGGATGGGGAAGGCGTCAAAAACATTCAGTACTTC
.	.	TRBV5-4	TRBJ1-1	13	CASSQTVNTEAFF	TGTGCCAGCAGCCAGACGGTGAACACTGAAGCTTTCTTT
.	.	TRBV6-1	TRBJ1-1	16	CASSELGGFVNTEAFF	TGTGCCAGCAGTGAATTAGGGGGATTTGTGAACACTGAAGCTTTCTTT
.	.	TRBV5-1	TRBJ1-1	15	CASSQQGAGNTEAFF	TGCGCCAGCAGCCAACAGGGCGCGGGGAACACTGAAGCTTTCTTT
few	.	TRBV6-1	TRBJ1-5	16	CASSEALGYGNQPQHF	TGTGCCAGCAGTGAAGCATTAGGGTACGGCAATCAGCCCCAGCATTTT
once	TRBD1	TRBV5-1	TRBJ2-3	16	CASSLLTGGGTDTQYF	TGCGCCAGCAGCTTGTTGACAGGGGGAGGTACAGATACGCAGTATTTT
.	TRBD1	TRBV6-5	TRBJ1-1	15	CASSYRQGASTEAFF	TGTGCCAGCAGTTACCGGCAGGGGGCCTCCACTGAAGCTTTCTTT
.	TRBD1	TRBV10-2	TRBJ1-2	14	CASSSDRGRNGYTF	TGCGCCAGCAGTTCTGACAGGGGGCGAAACGGCTACACCTTC
few	.	TRBV2	TRBJ2-2	16	CASSDMEAANTGELFF	TGTGCCAGCAGTGATATGGAGGCTGCGAACACCGGGGAGCTGTTTTTT
.	.	TRBV11-1	TRBJ2-1	12	CASSPVRREQFF	TGTGCCAGCAGCCCCGTCAGGAGGGAGCAGTTCTTC
.	.	TRBV6-6	TRBJ1-6	15	CASSHGPPSGSPLHF	TGTGCCAGCAGTCACGGGCCCCCTAGCGGTTCACCCCTCCACTTT
.	TRBD1	TRBV19	TRBJ1-3	21	CASSSKPESGTGGSAGNTIYF	TGTGCCAGTAGTAGCAAACCCGAGTCCGGGACAGGGGGAAGCGCTGGAAACACCATATATTTT
.	.	TRBV7-9	TRBJ1-1	16	CASSLAHGYQNTEAFF	TGTGCCAGCAGCTTAGCGCACGGGTACCAGAACACTGAAGCTTTCTTT
.	.	TRBV12-3/TRBV12-4	TRBJ1-5	13	CASSPKARWPQHF	TGTGCCAGCAGCCCCAAGGCCCGATGGCCCCAGCATTTT
.	.	TRBV6-5	TRBJ2-1	14	CASRDNTGGDEQFF	TGTGCCAGCAGGGATAACACCGGAGGCGATGAGCAGTTCTTC
.	.	TRBV11-2	TRBJ2-2	15	CASSGGTKNTGELFF	TGTGCCAGCAGCGGGGGGACAAAAAACACCGGGGAGCTGTTTTTT
few	TRBD1	TRBV7-3	TRBJ2-1	15	CASSFTGGSYNEQFF	TGTGCCAGCAGTTTTACAGGGGGCTCCTACAATGAGCAGTTCTTC